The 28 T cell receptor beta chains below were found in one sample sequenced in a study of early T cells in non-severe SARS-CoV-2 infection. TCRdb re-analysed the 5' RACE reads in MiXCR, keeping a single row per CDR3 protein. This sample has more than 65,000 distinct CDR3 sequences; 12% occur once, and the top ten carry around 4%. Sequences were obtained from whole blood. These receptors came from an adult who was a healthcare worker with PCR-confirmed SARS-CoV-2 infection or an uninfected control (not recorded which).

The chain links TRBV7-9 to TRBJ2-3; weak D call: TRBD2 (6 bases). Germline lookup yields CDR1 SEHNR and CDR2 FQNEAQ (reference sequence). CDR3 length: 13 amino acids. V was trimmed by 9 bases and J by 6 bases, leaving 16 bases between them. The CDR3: CASHGTGSDTQYF. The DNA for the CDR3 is TGTGCCAGTCACGGGACTGGGTCTGATACGCAGTATTTT.

The CDR3 reads CASSLVGPIGRDEKLFF. The CDR3, as DNA: TGCGCCAGCAGCTTGGTGGGCCCGATTGGGCGGGACGAAAAACTGTTTTTT. This chain links TRBV5-1 with TRBJ1-4; TRBD1 is a possible D gene (5 bases). The germline V gene has CDR1 SGHRS and CDR2 YFSETQ. Trimming shortened V by 0 bases and J by 8 bases, and 20 bases separated the two germline ends. CDR3 length: 17 amino acids.

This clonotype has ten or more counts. This chain's CDR3 is CASKGLSTDTQYF. The CDR3 DNA reads as TGCGCCAGCAAGGGACTTAGCACAGATACGCAGTATTTT. V gene TRBV10-2 combines with J gene TRBJ2-3; a possible D gene is TRBD2 (6 bases). Germline V gives CDR1 WSHSY, CDR2 SAAADI. V was shortened by 7 bases and J by 0 bases, with 8 bases between the two germline ends. The CDR3 has 13 residues.

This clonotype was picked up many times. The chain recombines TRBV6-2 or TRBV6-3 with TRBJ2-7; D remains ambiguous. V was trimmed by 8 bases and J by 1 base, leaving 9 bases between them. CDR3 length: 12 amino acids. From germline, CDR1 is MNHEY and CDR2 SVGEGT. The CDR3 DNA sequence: TGTGCCAGCTCTCAGTCGTCCTACGAGCAGTACTTC. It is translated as CASSQSSYEQYF.

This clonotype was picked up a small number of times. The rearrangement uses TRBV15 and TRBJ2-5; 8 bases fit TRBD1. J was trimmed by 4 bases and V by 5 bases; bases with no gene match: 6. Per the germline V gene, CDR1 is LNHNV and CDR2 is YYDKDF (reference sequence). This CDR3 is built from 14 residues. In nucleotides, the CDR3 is TGTGCCACCAGCCCCGGCACAGGGGGAGAGACCCAGTACTTC. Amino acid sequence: CATSPGTGGETQYF.

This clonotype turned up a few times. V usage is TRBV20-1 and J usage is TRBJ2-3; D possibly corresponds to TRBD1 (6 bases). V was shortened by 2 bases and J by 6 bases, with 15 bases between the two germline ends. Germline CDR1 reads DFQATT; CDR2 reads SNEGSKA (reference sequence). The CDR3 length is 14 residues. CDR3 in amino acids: CSARSGQGTDTQYF. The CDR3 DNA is TGCAGTGCTAGATCGGGGCAGGGGACCGATACGCAGTATTTT.

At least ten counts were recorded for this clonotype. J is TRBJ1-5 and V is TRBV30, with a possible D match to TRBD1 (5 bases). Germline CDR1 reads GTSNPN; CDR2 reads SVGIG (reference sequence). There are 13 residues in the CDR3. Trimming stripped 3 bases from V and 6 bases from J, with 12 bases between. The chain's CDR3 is CAWSTGAGQPQHF. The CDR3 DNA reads TGTGCCTGGAGCACTGGGGCCGGTCAGCCCCAGCATTTT.

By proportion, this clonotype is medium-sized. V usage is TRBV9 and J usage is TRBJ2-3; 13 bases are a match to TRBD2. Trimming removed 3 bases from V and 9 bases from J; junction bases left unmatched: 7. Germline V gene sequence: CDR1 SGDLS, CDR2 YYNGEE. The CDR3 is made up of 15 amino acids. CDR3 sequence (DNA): TGTGCCAGCAGCGAGGGGACTAGCGGGATCGACACGCAGTATTTT. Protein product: CASSEGTSGIDTQYF.

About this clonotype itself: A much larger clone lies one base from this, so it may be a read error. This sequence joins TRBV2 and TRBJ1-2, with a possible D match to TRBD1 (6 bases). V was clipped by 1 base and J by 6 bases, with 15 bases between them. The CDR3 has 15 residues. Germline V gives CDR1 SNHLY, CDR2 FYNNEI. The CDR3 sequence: CASSEVTAGENGYTF. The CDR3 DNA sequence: TGTGCCAGCAGTGAAGTGACAGCAGGGGAAAATGGCTACACCTTC.

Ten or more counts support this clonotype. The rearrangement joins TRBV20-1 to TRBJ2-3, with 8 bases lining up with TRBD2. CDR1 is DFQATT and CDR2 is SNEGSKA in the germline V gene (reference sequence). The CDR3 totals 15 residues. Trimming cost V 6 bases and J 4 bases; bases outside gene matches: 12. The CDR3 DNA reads TGCAGTGCAATACTAGCGGTCCTAGGGGCAGATACGCAGTATTTT. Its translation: CSAILAVLGADTQYF.

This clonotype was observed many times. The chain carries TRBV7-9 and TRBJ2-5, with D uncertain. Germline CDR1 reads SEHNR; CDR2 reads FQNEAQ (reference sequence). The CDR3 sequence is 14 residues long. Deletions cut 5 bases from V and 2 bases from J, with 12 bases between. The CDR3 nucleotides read TGTGCCAGCAGCCCCTGGGCAGTTCAAGAGACCCAGTACTTC. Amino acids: CASSPWAVQETQYF.

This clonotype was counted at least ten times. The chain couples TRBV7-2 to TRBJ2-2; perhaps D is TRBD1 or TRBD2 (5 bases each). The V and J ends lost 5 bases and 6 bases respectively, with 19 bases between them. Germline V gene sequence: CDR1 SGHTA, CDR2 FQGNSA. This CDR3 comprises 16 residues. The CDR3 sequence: CASSPSPSGQAGELFF. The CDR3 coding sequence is TGTGCCAGCAGCCCATCTCCCTCGGGGCAGGCCGGGGAGCTGTTTTTT. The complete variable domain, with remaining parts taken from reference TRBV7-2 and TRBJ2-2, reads GAGVSQSPSNKVTEKGKDVELRCDPISGHTALYWYRQSLGQGLEFLIYFQGNSAPDKSGLPSDRFSAERTGGSVSTLTIQRTQQEDSAVYLCASSPSPSGQAGELFFGEGSRLTVL.

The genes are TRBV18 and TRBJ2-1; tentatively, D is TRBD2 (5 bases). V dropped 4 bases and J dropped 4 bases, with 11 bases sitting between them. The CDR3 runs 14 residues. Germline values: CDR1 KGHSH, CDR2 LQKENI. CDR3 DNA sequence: TGTGCCAGCTCACTCCTGGACTGGTACAATGAGCAGTTCTTC. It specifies CASSLLDWYNEQFF.

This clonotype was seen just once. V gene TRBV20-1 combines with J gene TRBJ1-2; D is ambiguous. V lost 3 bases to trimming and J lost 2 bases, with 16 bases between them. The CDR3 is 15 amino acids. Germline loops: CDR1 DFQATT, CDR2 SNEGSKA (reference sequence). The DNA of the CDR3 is TGCAGTGCTAGCCTAACCGTCGCCGGGAACTATGGCTACACCTTC. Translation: CSASLTVAGNYGYTF.

The CDR3: CASRPGQGWSPLHF. Written as DNA, the CDR3 is TGTGCCAGCAGACCGGGACAGGGTTGGTCACCCCTCCACTTT. The chain combines TRBV6-1 with TRBJ1-6; 9 nucleotides align to TRBD1. Unmatched junction bases numbered 7, after V lost 6 bases and J lost 10 bases. CDR1 is MNHNS, CDR2 SASEGT, per germline. The CDR3 has 14 residues.

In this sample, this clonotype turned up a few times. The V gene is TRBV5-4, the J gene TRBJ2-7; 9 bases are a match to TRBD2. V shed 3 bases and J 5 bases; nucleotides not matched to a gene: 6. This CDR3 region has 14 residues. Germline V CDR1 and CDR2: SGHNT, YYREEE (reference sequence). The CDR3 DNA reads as TGTGCCAGCAGCTCCGGGACTAGCAGCAACGAGCAGTACTTC. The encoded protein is CASSSGTSSNEQYF.

The DNA of the CDR3 is TGTGCCAGCAGCGCGGGACTAGCGTCCCTCGGAGAACAGTTCTTC. This sequence encodes CASSAGLASLGEQFF. The chain is built from TRBV9 and TRBJ2-1; 10 bases line up with TRBD2. Losses at the gene ends were 3 bases for V and 13 bases for J; bases not matched to a gene: 13. From germline, CDR1 is SGDLS and CDR2 YYNGEE. The CDR3 runs 15 residues.

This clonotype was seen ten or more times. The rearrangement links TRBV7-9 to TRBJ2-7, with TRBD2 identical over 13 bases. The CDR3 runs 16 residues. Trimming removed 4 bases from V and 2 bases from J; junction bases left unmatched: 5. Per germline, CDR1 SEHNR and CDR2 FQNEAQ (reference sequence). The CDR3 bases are TGTGCCAGCAGCTCGGGACTAGCGGGAAGAGCCTACGAGCAGTACTTC. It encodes CASSSGLAGRAYEQYF.

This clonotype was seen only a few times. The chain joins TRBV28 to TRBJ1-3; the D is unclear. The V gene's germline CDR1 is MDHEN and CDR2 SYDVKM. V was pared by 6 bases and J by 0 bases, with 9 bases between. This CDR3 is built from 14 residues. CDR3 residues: CASSSRNSGNTIYF. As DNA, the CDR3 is TGTGCCAGCAGCTCCCGCAACTCTGGAAACACCATATATTTT.

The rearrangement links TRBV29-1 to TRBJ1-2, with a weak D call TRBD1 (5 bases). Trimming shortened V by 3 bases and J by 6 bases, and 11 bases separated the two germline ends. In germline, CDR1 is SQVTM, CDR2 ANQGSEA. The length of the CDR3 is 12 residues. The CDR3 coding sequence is TGCAGCGTTGAGCGGGGGGAGCATGGCTACACCTTC. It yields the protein CSVERGEHGYTF. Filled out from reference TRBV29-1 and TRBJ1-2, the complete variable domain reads SAVISQKPSRDICQRGTSLTIQCQVDSQVTMMFWYRQQPGQSLTLIATANQGSEATYESGFVIDKFPISRPNLTFSTLTVSNMSPEDSSIYLCSVERGEHGYTFGSGTRLTVV.

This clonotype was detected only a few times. The CDR3 DNA is TGTGCCAGCTCCCCCGGGGTCGGGAATTCACCCCTCCACTTT. It yields the protein CASSPGVGNSPLHF. This chain links TRBV7-9 with TRBJ1-6, with D unclear. CDR3 length equals 14 residues. Germline V gene sequence: CDR1 SEHNR, CDR2 FQNEAQ (reference sequence). Trimming removed 8 bases from V and 7 bases from J, with 15 bases in between.

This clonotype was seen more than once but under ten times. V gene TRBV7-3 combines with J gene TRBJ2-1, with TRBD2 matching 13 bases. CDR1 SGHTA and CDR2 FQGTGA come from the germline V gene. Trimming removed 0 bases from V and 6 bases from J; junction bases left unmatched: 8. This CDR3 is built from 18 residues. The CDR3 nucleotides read TGTGCCAGCAGCTTAACGGGGAGACTAGCGGGAGGTCCCAATGAGCAGTTCTTC. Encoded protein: CASSLTGRLAGGPNEQFF.

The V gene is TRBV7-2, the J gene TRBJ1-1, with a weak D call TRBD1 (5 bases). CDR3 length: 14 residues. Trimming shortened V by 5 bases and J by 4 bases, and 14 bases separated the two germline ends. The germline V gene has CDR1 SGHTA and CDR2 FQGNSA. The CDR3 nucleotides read TGTGCCAGCAGCCCCGGGACGTCAGGCACTGAAGCTTTCTTT. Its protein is CASSPGTSGTEAFF.

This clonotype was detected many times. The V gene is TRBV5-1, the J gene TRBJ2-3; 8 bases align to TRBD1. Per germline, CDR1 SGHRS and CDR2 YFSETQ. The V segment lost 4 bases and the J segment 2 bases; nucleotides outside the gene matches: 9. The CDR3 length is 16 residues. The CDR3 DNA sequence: TGCGCCAGCAGCAGGACAGGGAGAGGGGCCACAGATACGCAGTATTTT. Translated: CASSRTGRGATDTQYF.

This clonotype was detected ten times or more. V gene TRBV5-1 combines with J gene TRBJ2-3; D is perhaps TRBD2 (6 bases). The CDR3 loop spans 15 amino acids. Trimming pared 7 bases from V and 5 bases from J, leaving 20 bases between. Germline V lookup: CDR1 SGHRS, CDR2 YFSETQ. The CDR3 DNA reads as TGCGCCAGCGGCTCTCCGGGAGCATCGGAAGATACGCAGTATTTT. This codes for CASGSPGASEDTQYF.

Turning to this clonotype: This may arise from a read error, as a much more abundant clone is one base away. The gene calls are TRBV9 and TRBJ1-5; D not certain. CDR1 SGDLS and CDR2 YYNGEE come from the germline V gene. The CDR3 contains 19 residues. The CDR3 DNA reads TGTACCAGCAGCGTACCCGCCCCTGGCAAGGAAAGGCCCAATCAGCCCCAGCATTTT. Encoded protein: CTSSVPAPGKERPNQPQHF.

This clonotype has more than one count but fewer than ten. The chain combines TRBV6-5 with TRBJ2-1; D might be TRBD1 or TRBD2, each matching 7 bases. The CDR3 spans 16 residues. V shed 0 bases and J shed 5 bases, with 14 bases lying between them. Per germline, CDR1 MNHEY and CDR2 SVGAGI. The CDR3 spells CASSYSAQGGDNEQFF. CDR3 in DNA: TGTGCCAGCAGTTACTCGGCCCAGGGGGGGGACAATGAGCAGTTCTTC.

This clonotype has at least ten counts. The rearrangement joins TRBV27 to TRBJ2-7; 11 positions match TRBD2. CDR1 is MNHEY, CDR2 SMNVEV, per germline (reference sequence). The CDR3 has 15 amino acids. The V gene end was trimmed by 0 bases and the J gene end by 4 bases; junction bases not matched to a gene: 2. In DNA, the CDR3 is TGTGCCAGCAGTTTATCGGGGACTAGCGGTTACGAGCAGTACTTC. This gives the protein CASSLSGTSGYEQYF.